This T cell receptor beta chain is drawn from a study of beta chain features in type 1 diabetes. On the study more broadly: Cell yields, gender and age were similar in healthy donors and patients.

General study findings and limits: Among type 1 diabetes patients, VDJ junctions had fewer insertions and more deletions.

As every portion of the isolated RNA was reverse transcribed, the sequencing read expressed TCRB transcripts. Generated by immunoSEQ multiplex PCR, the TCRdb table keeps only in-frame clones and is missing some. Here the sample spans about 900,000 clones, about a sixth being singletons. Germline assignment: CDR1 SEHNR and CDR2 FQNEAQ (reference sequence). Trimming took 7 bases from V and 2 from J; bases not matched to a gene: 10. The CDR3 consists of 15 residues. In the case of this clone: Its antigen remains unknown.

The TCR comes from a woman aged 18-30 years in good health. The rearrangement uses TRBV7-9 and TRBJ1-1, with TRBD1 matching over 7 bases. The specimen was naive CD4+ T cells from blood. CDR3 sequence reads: CASIEGASLNTEAFF. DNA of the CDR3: TGTGCCAGCATCGAGGGGGCCTCTCTAAACACTGAAGCTTTCTTT.